What follows describes a single T cell receptor beta chain. Its antigen is not identified. The sample is drawn from a study of blood T cells in healthy people across ages. It was with a sample-barcoded 5' primer and a J-beta primer mix that a second PCR of about 7 to 12 cycles was run. Via MiXCR, TCRdb re-called the 5' RACE reads, giving one row per CDR3 protein. Here the sample spans 800,000 to 1,000,000 distinct CDR3 sequences, roughly 50% being singletons. Total RNA extraction produced at least 6 micrograms (per sample) for the study. Broader study findings: Observed TCR beta diversity per million T cells went down as age went up. This fall followed a roughly linear course with age.

The germline gives CDR1 SGHRS, CDR2 YFSETQ. This CDR3 has 16 amino acids. V was clipped by 0 bases and J by 6 bases, with 15 bases between them. The chain links TRBV5-1 to TRBJ1-4; D call uncertain. Material: blood. The sequence came from a man aged 30 to 39 in good health. In DNA form, the CDR3 reads TGCGCCAGCAGCTTGGAGTCTGCCGGTGCTGATGAAAAACTGTTTTTT. Translated, it gives CASSLESAGADEKLFF.